This T cell receptor beta chain is from a study of cytomegalovirus exposure and HLA in healthy donors. This CDR3 contains 15 residues. Germline CDR1 reads SGHTA; CDR2 reads FQGNSA. Trimming took 5 bases from V and 2 from J; bases not matched to a gene: 8. This clone was counted a few times. The study ran its PCR with 60 Vbeta and 13 Jbeta primers. Profiling relied on immunoSEQ multiplex PCR, and the TCRdb table lists in-frame clones only, not all of them. The table includes 80,000 to 90,000 clones, roughly 73% detected once. The receptor comes from a man between 40 and 49 years old in good health and CMV-seronegative. The chain has TRBV7-2 and TRBJ1-2; 7 nucleotides match TRBD1. Specimen: PBMCs. DNA for the CDR3: TGTGCCAGCAGCCCATCCGGGGGACAGAACTATGGCTACACCTTC. Its protein is CASSPSGGQNYGYTF.